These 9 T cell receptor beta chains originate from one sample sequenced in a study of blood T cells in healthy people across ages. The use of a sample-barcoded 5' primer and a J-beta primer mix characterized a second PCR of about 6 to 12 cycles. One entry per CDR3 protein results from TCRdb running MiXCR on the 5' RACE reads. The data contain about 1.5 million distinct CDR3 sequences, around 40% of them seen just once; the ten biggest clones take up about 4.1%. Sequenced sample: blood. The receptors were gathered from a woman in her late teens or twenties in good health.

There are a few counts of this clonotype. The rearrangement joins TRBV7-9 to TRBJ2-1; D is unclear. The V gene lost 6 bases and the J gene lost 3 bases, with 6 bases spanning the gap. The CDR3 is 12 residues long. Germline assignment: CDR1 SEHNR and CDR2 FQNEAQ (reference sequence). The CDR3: CASRGIYNEQFF. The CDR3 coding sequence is TGTGCCAGCAGGGGAATCTACAATGAGCAGTTCTTC.

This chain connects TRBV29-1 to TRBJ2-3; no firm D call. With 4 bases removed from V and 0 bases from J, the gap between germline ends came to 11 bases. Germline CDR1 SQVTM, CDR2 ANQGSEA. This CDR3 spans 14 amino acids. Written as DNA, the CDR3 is TGCAGCGTTGGCGTGGTGGGGAGCACAGATACGCAGTATTTT. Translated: CSVGVVGSTDTQYF.

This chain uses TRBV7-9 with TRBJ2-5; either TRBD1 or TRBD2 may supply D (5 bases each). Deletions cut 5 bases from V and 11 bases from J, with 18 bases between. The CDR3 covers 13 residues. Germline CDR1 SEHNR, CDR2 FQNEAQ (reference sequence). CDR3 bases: TGTGCCAGCAGCATGGGACCTCTTGAGGAGCAGTACTTC. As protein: CASSMGPLEEQYF. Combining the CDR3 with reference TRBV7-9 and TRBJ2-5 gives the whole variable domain DTGVSQNPRHKITKRGQNVTFRCDPISEHNRLYWYRQTLGQGPEFLTYFQNEAQLEKSRLLSDRFSAERPKGSFSTLEIQRTEQGDSAMYLCASSMGPLEEQYFGPGTRLLVL.

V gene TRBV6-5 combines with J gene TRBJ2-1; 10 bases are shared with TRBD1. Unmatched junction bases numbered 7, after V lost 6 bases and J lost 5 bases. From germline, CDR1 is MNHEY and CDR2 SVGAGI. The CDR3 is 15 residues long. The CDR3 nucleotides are TGTGCCAGCAGACTGACAGGGGGCGCAAACAATGAGCAGTTCTTC. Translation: CASRLTGGANNEQFF.

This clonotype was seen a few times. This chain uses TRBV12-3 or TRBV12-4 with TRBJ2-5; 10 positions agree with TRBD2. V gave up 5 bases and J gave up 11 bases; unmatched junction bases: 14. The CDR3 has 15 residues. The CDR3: CASSQSGGAYNEQYF. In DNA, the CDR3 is TGTGCCAGCAGTCAGAGCGGGGGGGCCTACAATGAGCAGTACTTC.

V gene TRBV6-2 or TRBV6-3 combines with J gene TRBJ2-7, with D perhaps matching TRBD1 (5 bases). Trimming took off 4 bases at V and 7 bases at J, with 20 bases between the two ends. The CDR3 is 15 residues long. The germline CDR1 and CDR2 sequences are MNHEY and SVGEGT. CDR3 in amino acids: CASSSPGATYNEQYF. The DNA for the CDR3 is TGTGCCAGCAGTTCGCCTGGGGCCACCTACAATGAGCAGTACTTC.

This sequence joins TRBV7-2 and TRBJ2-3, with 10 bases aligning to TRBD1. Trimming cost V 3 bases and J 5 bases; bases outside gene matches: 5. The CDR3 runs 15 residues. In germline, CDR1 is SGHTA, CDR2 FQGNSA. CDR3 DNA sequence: TGTGCCAGCAGCTTCGACAGGGGGCCAGGAGATACGCAGTATTTT. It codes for CASSFDRGPGDTQYF.

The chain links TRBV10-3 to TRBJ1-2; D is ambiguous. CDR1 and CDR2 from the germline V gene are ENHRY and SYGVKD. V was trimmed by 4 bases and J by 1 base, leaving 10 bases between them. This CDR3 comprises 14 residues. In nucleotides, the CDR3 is TGTGCCATCAGTGGGGATGGGGTTAACTATGGCTACACCTTC. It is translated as CAISGDGVNYGYTF.

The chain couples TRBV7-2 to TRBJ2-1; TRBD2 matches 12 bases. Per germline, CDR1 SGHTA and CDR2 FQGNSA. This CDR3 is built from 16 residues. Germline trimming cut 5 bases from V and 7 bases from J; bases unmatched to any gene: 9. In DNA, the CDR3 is TGTGCCAGCAGCAGGCCTAGCGGGGGGGCGGGAAATGAGCAGTTCTTC. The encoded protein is CASSRPSGGAGNEQFF.